This paragraph covers one T cell receptor (beta chain) sequence. Its cognate antigen is unknown. These data are taken from a study of cytomegalovirus exposure and HLA in healthy donors. Overall study results and limits: The authors listed 164 TCR beta chains as cytomegalovirus-associated.

TCRdb's table, derived via immunoSEQ multiplex PCR, lists solely in-frame clones and lacks some. Here the sample spans approximately 58,000 clones, 85% to 95% being singletons. Germline V gives CDR1 SGHAT, CDR2 FQDESV (reference sequence). Trimming cost V 2 bases and J 6 bases; bases outside gene matches: 12. The CDR3 is 18 amino acids. Sequencing was done on a sample of PBMCs. The chain uses TRBV11-1 and TRBJ2-2; 10 nucleotides match TRBD2. The origin of this receptor is a woman aged 18-29 years in good health and CMV-seropositive. The CDR3: CASSLLKVAGGHSGELFF. The CDR3 coding sequence is TGTGCCAGCAGCTTATTAAAAGTAGCGGGAGGTCATTCCGGGGAGCTGTTTTTT.